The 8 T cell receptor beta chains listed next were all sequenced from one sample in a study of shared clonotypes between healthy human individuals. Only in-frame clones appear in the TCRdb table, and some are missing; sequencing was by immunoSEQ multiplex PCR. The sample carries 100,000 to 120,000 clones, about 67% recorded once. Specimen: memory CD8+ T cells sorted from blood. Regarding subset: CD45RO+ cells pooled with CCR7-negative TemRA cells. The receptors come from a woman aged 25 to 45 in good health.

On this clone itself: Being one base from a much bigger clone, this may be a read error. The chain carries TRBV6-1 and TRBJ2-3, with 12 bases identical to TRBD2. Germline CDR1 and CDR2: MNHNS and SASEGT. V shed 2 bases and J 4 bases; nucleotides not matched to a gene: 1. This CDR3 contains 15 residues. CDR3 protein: CASSELAGGADTQYF. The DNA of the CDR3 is TGTGCCAGCAGTGAACTAGCGGGAGGGGCAGATACGCAGTATTTT.

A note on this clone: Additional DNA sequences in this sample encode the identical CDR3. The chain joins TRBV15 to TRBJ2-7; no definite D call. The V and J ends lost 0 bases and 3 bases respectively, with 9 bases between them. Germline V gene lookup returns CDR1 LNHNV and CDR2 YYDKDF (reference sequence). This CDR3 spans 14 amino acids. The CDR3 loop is CATSRDGASYEQYF. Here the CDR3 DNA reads TGTGCCACCAGCAGAGATGGAGCCAGCTACGAGCAGTACTTC.

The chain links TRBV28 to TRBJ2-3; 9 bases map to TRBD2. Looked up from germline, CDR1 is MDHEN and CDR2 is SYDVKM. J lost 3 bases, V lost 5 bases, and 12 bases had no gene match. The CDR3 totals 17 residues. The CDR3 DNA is TGTGCCAGCAGTCTAAGTAGCGGGAGAATGTGGACAGATACGCAGTATTTT. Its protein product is CASSLSSGRMWTDTQYF.

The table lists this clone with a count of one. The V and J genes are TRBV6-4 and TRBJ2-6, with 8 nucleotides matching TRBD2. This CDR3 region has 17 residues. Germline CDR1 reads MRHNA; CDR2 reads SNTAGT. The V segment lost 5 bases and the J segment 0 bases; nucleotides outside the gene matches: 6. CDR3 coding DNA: TGTGCCAGCAGTCCGGGGGGGGTACCCTCTGGGGCCAACGTCCTGACTTTC. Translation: CASSPGGVPSGANVLTF.

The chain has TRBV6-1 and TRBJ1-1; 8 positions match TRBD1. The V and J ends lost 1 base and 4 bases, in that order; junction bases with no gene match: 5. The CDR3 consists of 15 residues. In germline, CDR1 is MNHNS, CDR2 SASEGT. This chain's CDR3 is CASSEDWTGSTEAFF. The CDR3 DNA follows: TGTGCCAGCAGTGAAGACTGGACAGGGAGCACTGAAGCTTTCTTT.

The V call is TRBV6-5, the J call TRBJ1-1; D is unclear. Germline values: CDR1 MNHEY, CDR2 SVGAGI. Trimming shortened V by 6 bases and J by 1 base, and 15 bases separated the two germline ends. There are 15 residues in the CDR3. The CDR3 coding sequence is TGTGCCAGCAGATCCTTGAGGGTCAGGAACACTGAAGCTTTCTTT. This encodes CASRSLRVRNTEAFF.

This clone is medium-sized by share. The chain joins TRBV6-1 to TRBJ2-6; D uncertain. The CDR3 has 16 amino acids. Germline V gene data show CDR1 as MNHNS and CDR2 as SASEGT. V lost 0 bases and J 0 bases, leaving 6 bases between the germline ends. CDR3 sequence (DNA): TGTGCCAGCAGTGAAGCGGAGAGCTCTGGGGCCAACGTCCTGACTTTC. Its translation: CASSEAESSGANVLTF.

The CDR3 spells CASAGATYNEQFF. As DNA, the CDR3 is TGTGCCAGCGCAGGGGCTACCTACAATGAGCAGTTCTTC. This chain links TRBV11-2 with TRBJ2-1; D is possibly TRBD1 (6 bases). Germline loops: CDR1 SGHAT, CDR2 FQNNGV. The length of the CDR3 is 13 residues. Trimming took off 8 bases at V and 2 bases at J, with 10 bases between the two ends. Drawing the rest from reference TRBV11-2 and TRBJ2-1, the complete variable domain is EAGVAQSPRYKIIEKRQSVAFWCNPISGHATLYWYQQILGQGPKLLIQFQNNGVVDDSQLPKDRFSAERLKGVDSTLKIQPAKLEDSAVYLCASAGATYNEQFFGPGTRLTVL.